Following are 17 T cell receptor beta chains from one sample sequenced in a study of T cell responses to AZD1222 COVID-19 vaccine. The assay was immunoSEQ multiplex PCR, and TCRdb's table has in-frame clones only and misses some. This sample carries about 160,000 clones, over 75% of them seen once, and the ten largest clones take 4% to 5.5%. Source: peripheral blood, taken 28 days after the second AZD1222 dose. Source of these receptors: an adult who received the AZD1222 COVID-19 vaccine.

This clone occurred a few times. CDR3 nucleotide sequence: TGTGCCAGCAGTTCCCCCAAAGGGAAAACTAACGAGCAGTACTTC. It translates to CASSSPKGKTNEQYF. V gene TRBV6-6 combines with J gene TRBJ2-7; no clear D gene. V shed 4 bases and J shed 5 bases, with 18 bases lying between them. Per the germline V gene, CDR1 is MNHNY and CDR2 is SVGAGI (reference sequence). The CDR3 is 15 amino acids.

The chain joins TRBV5-4 to TRBJ2-1, with 9 bases that match TRBD1. Trimming at V came to 0 bases and at J to 9 bases, leaving 7 bases not matched to a gene. The germline V gene has CDR1 SGHNT and CDR2 YYREEE (reference sequence). The CDR3 has 15 residues. CDR3 sequence reads: CASSLAGQGFGEQFF. The CDR3 DNA is TGTGCCAGCAGCTTGGCGGGACAGGGTTTCGGTGAGCAGTTCTTC.

This chain links TRBV5-1 with TRBJ1-2; the D gene is possibly TRBD1 (5 bases). The ends were cut back, 0 bases at V and 8 bases at J, with 14 bases in the middle. Germline V gene sequence: CDR1 SGHRS, CDR2 YFSETQ. The CDR3 contains 14 residues. This chain's CDR3 is CASSLAAGLEGYTF. CDR3 bases: TGCGCCAGCAGCTTGGCCGCAGGGCTGGAAGGCTACACCTTC.

This clone has only one observation. The chain carries TRBV7-2 and TRBJ2-6; D ambiguous. Trimming pared 2 bases from V and 2 bases from J, leaving 7 bases between. CDR3 length: 15 residues. Germline CDR1 is SGHTA and CDR2 is FQGNSA. The CDR3 region is CASSLRAPGANVLTF. Here the CDR3 DNA reads TGTGCCAGCAGCTTACGGGCCCCTGGGGCCAACGTCCTGACTTTC.

This clone was found once. The CDR3 DNA is TGTGCCAGCAGTAGGGGGCCTGGAAACACCATATATTTT. This sequence encodes CASSRGPGNTIYF. The chain carries TRBV27 and TRBJ1-3, with TRBD1 matching over 7 bases. V was pared by 5 bases and J by 2 bases, with 0 bases of the junction left unmatched. CDR1 MNHEY and CDR2 SMNVEV come from the germline V gene (reference sequence). This CDR3 is built from 13 residues.

The chain employs TRBV30 and TRBJ1-1, with 7 bases lining up with TRBD1. This CDR3 comprises 13 residues. V was pared by 3 bases and J by 3 bases, with 4 bases of the junction left unmatched. Germline CDR1 and CDR2: GTSNPN and SVGIG (reference sequence). Here the CDR3 DNA reads TGTGCCTGGAGCAGACAGGGATACACTGAAGCTTTCTTT. This encodes CAWSRQGYTEAFF.

The chain joins TRBV18 to TRBJ1-2; D is perhaps TRBD1 (5 bases). Looked up from germline, CDR1 is KGHSH and CDR2 is LQKENI. The CDR3 covers 14 residues. The germline V and J ends were trimmed by 0 bases and 8 bases, with 13 bases remaining between them. The CDR3 reads CASSPPRDSGGYTF. CDR3 DNA sequence: TGTGCCAGCTCACCACCGCGGGACTCCGGGGGCTACACCTTC.

The chain recombines TRBV19 with TRBJ1-4; D unclear. Germline CDR1 LNHDA, CDR2 SQIVND (reference sequence). Between the trimmed V and J ends, which lost 4 bases and 6 bases, there was a span of 12 bases. The CDR3 is 14 residues long. This CDR3 reads CASSTAGSYEKLFF. CDR3 in DNA: TGTGCCAGTAGTACGGCAGGATCATATGAAAAACTGTTTTTT.

V gene TRBV11-2 combines with J gene TRBJ1-4; 9 bases agree with TRBD1. CDR1 and CDR2 from the germline V gene are SGHAT and FQNNGV. CDR3 length equals 16 residues. Trimming cost V 5 bases and J 8 bases; bases outside gene matches: 12. CDR3 in amino acids: CASSEFGQGLEEKLFF. The DNA for the CDR3 is TGTGCCAGCAGCGAATTCGGACAGGGGCTAGAGGAAAAACTGTTTTTT.

V and J are TRBV30 and TRBJ2-1, with unresolved D. Trimming took 1 base from V and 9 from J, leaving 7 bases between them. Per germline, CDR1 GTSNPN and CDR2 SVGIG (reference sequence). This CDR3 comprises 11 residues. DNA for the CDR3: TGTGCCTGGAGTGCCTATACTGAGCAGTTCTTC. Its translation: CAWSAYTEQFF.

V usage is TRBV27 and J usage is TRBJ2-7; 8 positions agree with TRBD2. This CDR3 is 13 amino acids long. Germline lookup yields CDR1 MNHEY and CDR2 SMNVEV (reference sequence). V shed 6 bases and J 2 bases; nucleotides not matched to a gene: 3. The CDR3: CASRRTSTYEQYF. The CDR3 DNA is TGTGCCAGCAGGAGGACTAGCACCTACGAGCAGTACTTC.

This clone was counted a single time. The V call is TRBV12-3 or TRBV12-4, the J call TRBJ1-2; D not certain. CDR3 size: 13 residues. With 3 bases removed from V and 4 bases from J, the gap between germline ends came to 9 bases. The CDR3 nucleotides read TGTGCCAGCAGTTTGGATTCTTTCTATGGCTACACCTTC. Encoded protein: CASSLDSFYGYTF.

This clone was recorded many times. The genes are TRBV6-5 and TRBJ2-3; 8 bases agree with TRBD2. Losses at the gene ends were 4 bases for V and 10 bases for J; bases not matched to a gene: 4. CDR1 and CDR2 from the germline V gene are MNHEY and SVGAGI. The CDR3 has 12 amino acids. CDR3 DNA sequence: TGTGCCAGCAGTTTGCTAGCGGGCCCGCAGTATTTT. Translated, it gives CASSLLAGPQYF.

The gene calls are TRBV7-2 and TRBJ2-1; no reliable D call. Germline CDR1 and CDR2: SGHTA and FQGNSA. Trimming took 1 base from V and 12 from J, leaving 10 bases between them. CDR3 size: 12 residues. The CDR3 sequence is CASSLDAPLQFF. CDR3 nucleotide sequence: TGTGCCAGCAGCTTAGATGCCCCCTTGCAGTTCTTC.

The chain couples TRBV2 to TRBJ2-2; weak D call: TRBD2 (5 bases). This CDR3 spans 14 amino acids. V was clipped by 3 bases and J by 5 bases, with 10 bases between them. Per the germline V gene, CDR1 is SNHLY and CDR2 is FYNNEI. CDR3 bases: TGTGCCAGCAGTGATTCGGGAAGGACCGGGGAGCTGTTTTTT. The encoded protein is CASSDSGRTGELFF. The full variable domain, rest sourced from reference TRBV2 and TRBJ2-2, is EPEVTQTPSHQVTQMGQEVILRCVPISNHLYFYWYRQILGQKVEFLVSFYNNEISEKSEIFDDQFSVERPDGSNFTLKIRSTKLEDSAMYFCASSDSGRTGELFFGEGSRLTVL.

V usage is TRBV11-2 and J usage is TRBJ2-7, with D tentatively TRBD1 (5 bases). V lost 0 bases and J 3 bases, leaving 12 bases between the germline ends. Germline loops: CDR1 SGHAT, CDR2 FQNNGV. The CDR3 is 15 residues long. CDR3 sequence reads: CASSLERGPHYEQYF. CDR3 in DNA: TGTGCCAGCAGCTTAGAAAGGGGCCCCCACTACGAGCAGTACTTC. The entire variable domain, with the rest obtained from reference TRBV11-2 and TRBJ2-7, is as follows: EAGVAQSPRYKIIEKRQSVAFWCNPISGHATLYWYQQILGQGPKLLIQFQNNGVVDDSQLPKDRFSAERLKGVDSTLKIQPAKLEDSAVYLCASSLERGPHYEQYFGPGTRLTVT.

V and J are TRBV15 and TRBJ2-3; 8 bases match TRBD2. The V gene end was trimmed by 0 bases and the J gene end by 4 bases; junction bases not matched to a gene: 6. The length of the CDR3 is 16 residues. Germline V gene lookup returns CDR1 LNHNV and CDR2 YYDKDF (reference sequence). CDR3 DNA: TGTGCCACCAGCAGAGAGGATAGCGGGGTTGCAGATACGCAGTATTTT. It encodes CATSREDSGVADTQYF.